This T cell receptor beta chain was documented in a study of control samples from healthy donors and cancer patients. Germline CDR1 is LNHDA and CDR2 is SQIVND (reference sequence). The V and J ends lost 1 base and 3 bases respectively, with 9 bases between them. This CDR3 has 14 residues. Data came from immunoSEQ multiplex PCR; TCRdb stores just in-frame clones and leaves some out. The sample lists some 94,000 clones, 86% occurring once. This clone was seen only a few times. The same CDR3 can be traced to other DNA sequences in this sample. The sequence derives from a woman between 50 and 59 years old in good health. The chain combines TRBV19 with TRBJ1-2; D possibly corresponds to TRBD1 (6 bases). Material for sequencing was blood. The CDR3 spells CASSIVGGDYGYTF. The CDR3 DNA is TGTGCCAGTAGTATAGTGGGGGGCGACTATGGCTACACCTTC.